Each of the 17 T cell receptor beta chains below was sequenced from the same sample in a study of control samples from healthy donors and cancer patients. Assay: immunoSEQ multiplex PCR; the TCRdb copy retains only in-frame clones and omits some. The sample shows approximately 190,000 clones, about nine tenths of them seen only once. The sequencing sample was made of blood. The origin of the receptors is a man aged 25 to 40 in good health.

The rearrangement joins TRBV19 to TRBJ1-4; no clear D gene. Trimming took off 1 base at V and 5 bases at J, with 5 bases between the two ends. The CDR3 is 13 amino acids. Germline V gene sequence: CDR1 LNHDA, CDR2 SQIVND (reference sequence). The CDR3 region has the DNA TGTGCCAGTAGTATAGGCCTCAATGAAAAACTGTTTTTT. Its protein is CASSIGLNEKLFF.

The rearrangement links TRBV15 to TRBJ1-1, with TRBD1 identical over 9 bases. Germline loops: CDR1 LNHNV, CDR2 YYDKDF (reference sequence). Unmatched junction bases numbered 7, after V lost 1 base and J lost 1 base. This CDR3 contains 17 residues. The CDR3 bases are TGTGCCACCAGCAGAGGCGGACAGGGGCGGGAGAACACTGAAGCTTTCTTT. Translation: CATSRGGQGRENTEAFF.

The chain uses TRBV3-1 (or the pseudogene TRBV3-2) and TRBJ2-6; 10 positions match TRBD2. Trimming took 2 bases from V and 0 from J; bases not matched to a gene: 10. CDR1 LGHDT and CDR2 YNNKEL come from the germline V gene (reference sequence). The CDR3 consists of 20 residues. CDR3 coding DNA: TGTGCCAGCAGCCAATTCATGGTAGCGGGGGGCACCTCTGGGGCCAACGTCCTGACTTTC. Translation: CASSQFMVAGGTSGANVLTF.

This clone has just one count. The chain combines TRBV6-5 with TRBJ1-5; D unclear. CDR3 length: 14 residues. CDR1 and CDR2 (germline): MNHEY, SVGAGI. V lost 5 bases and J 2 bases, leaving 10 bases between the germline ends. The CDR3 sequence: CASSPFRGNQPQHF. Here the CDR3 DNA reads TGTGCCAGCAGTCCCTTTAGGGGCAATCAGCCCCAGCATTTT.

This rearrangement joins TRBV29-1 to TRBJ1-3; no clear D. CDR1 SQVTM and CDR2 ANQGSEA come from the germline V gene. The CDR3 totals 13 residues. The V end was cut by 6 bases, the J end by 0 bases, with 9 bases between. The CDR3: CSVWTGSGNTIYF. DNA of the CDR3: TGCAGCGTGTGGACCGGCTCTGGAAACACCATATATTTT. The whole variable domain, filled in from reference TRBV29-1 and TRBJ1-3, reads SAVISQKPSRDICQRGTSLTIQCQVDSQVTMMFWYRQQPGQSLTLIATANQGSEATYESGFVIDKFPISRPNLTFSTLTVSNMSPEDSSIYLCSVWTGSGNTIYFGEGSWLTVV.

The V and J genes are TRBV6-5 and TRBJ1-2, with D perhaps TRBD1 (6 bases). V was cut by 8 bases and J by 2 bases, with 15 bases left in between. Germline values: CDR1 MNHEY, CDR2 SVGAGI. This CDR3 is 14 amino acids long. CDR3 in amino acids: CASWWGRGNYGYTF. CDR3 bases: TGTGCCAGCTGGTGGGGGCGGGGGAACTATGGCTACACCTTC.

This chain uses TRBV5-1 with TRBJ1-1; 10 bases are shared with TRBD1. The trim removed 3 bases at V and 1 base at J, leaving 9 bases unmatched. Germline V gene data show CDR1 as SGHRS and CDR2 as YFSETQ. This CDR3 has 17 amino acids. The CDR3 reads CASSSYPTGGWNTEAFF. The DNA for the CDR3 is TGCGCCAGCAGCTCCTACCCGACAGGGGGCTGGAACACTGAAGCTTTCTTT.

J is TRBJ1-3 and V is TRBV5-1; 12 positions agree with TRBD1. V lost 4 bases and J lost 4; bases outside the gene matches: 6. Germline V gene sequence: CDR1 SGHRS, CDR2 YFSETQ. The CDR3 consists of 16 residues. The CDR3 nucleotides are TGCGCCAGCAGCAAAGGGACAGGGGGCACGGGAAACACCATATATTTT. Protein sequence: CASSKGTGGTGNTIYF. The full variable domain, rest sourced from reference TRBV5-1 and TRBJ1-3, is KAGVTQTPRYLIKTRGQQVTLSCSPISGHRSVSWYQQTPGQGLQFLFEYFSETQRNKGNFPGRFSGRQFSNSRSEMNVSTLELGDSALYLCASSKGTGGTGNTIYFGEGSWLTVV.

The rearrangement uses TRBV11-2 and TRBJ2-2; possibly TRBD1 for D (6 bases). Germline loops: CDR1 SGHAT, CDR2 FQNNGV. Trimming took off 1 base at V and 0 bases at J, with 12 bases between the two ends. CDR3 length: 17 residues. The CDR3 protein is CASSLGTWTANTGELFF. The DNA for the CDR3 is TGTGCCAGCAGCTTAGGAACGTGGACAGCGAACACCGGGGAGCTGTTTTTT.

The chain links TRBV6-6 to TRBJ1-1, with no clear D. Trimming took off 8 bases at V and 1 base at J, with 11 bases between the two ends. The length of the CDR3 is 13 residues. Germline V lookup: CDR1 MNHNY, CDR2 SVGAGI (reference sequence). CDR3 amino acids: CASHKWGNTEAFF. Written as DNA, the CDR3 is TGTGCCAGCCACAAATGGGGGAACACTGAAGCTTTCTTT.

The chain links TRBV15 to TRBJ2-3; D call uncertain. V was clipped by 1 base and J by 0 bases, with 11 bases between them. CDR3 length: 16 amino acids. Germline V CDR1 and CDR2: LNHNV, YYDKDF (reference sequence). CDR3 bases: TGTGCCACCAGCAGAGCGACTGGGCCTAGCACAGATACGCAGTATTTT. Encoded protein: CATSRATGPSTDTQYF.

This clone occurred a few times. This chain links TRBV30 with TRBJ1-1, with unresolved D. CDR3 length equals 13 residues. Per germline, CDR1 GTSNPN and CDR2 SVGIG (reference sequence). The V end lost 0 bases, the J end lost 0 bases, and 5 bases lay between the germline ends. The CDR3 bases are TGTGCCTGGAGTGTAACGGTGAACACTGAAGCTTTCTTT. Translated: CAWSVTVNTEAFF.

The chain is built from TRBV28 and TRBJ1-2; a weak D match, TRBD1 (6 bases). CDR1 is MDHEN, CDR2 SYDVKM, per germline. This CDR3 spans 16 amino acids. V shed 5 bases and J shed 0 bases, with 16 bases lying between them. The CDR3 reads CASSPPSGATNYGYTF. In nucleotides, the CDR3 is TGTGCCAGCAGTCCCCCGTCAGGGGCAACTAACTATGGCTACACCTTC.

As to this clone: Other DNA sequences from this sample encode an identical CDR3 as well. The chain recombines TRBV27 with TRBJ1-6, with unresolved D. V lost 6 bases, J lost 4 bases, and 4 bases lay in between. Germline lookup yields CDR1 MNHEY and CDR2 SMNVEV (reference sequence). The CDR3 loop spans 12 amino acids. In nucleotides, the CDR3 is TGTGCCAGCAGCCGATATAATTCACCCCTCCACTTT. Encoded protein: CASSRYNSPLHF.

V and J are TRBV6-5 and TRBJ2-2, with unresolved D. V lost 2 bases and J 0 bases, leaving 4 bases between the germline ends. The length of the CDR3 is 14 residues. The germline V gene has CDR1 MNHEY and CDR2 SVGAGI. The CDR3 is CASSYLTNTGELFF. CDR3 DNA: TGTGCCAGCAGTTACCTAACGAACACCGGGGAGCTGTTTTTT.

This clone was detected once. The J gene is TRBJ1-2, the V gene TRBV15; weak D call: TRBD1 (5 bases). Germline lookup yields CDR1 LNHNV and CDR2 YYDKDF (reference sequence). Deletions cut 3 bases from V and 5 bases from J, with 10 bases between. The CDR3 extends over 13 amino acids. The CDR3 protein is CATSSPQGYGYTF. In DNA form, the CDR3 reads TGTGCCACCAGCAGCCCTCAGGGATATGGCTACACCTTC.

This rearrangement joins TRBV4-2 to TRBJ2-7; TRBD2 agrees at 8 bases. The CDR3 runs 15 residues. Trimming removed 2 bases from V and 7 bases from J; junction bases left unmatched: 10. Germline-derived CDR1 and CDR2 are LGHNA and YNFKEQ. The CDR3 DNA is TGTGCCAGCAGCCAAATTACCGGACTAGCCCGGGAGCAGTACTTC. This encodes CASSQITGLAREQYF.